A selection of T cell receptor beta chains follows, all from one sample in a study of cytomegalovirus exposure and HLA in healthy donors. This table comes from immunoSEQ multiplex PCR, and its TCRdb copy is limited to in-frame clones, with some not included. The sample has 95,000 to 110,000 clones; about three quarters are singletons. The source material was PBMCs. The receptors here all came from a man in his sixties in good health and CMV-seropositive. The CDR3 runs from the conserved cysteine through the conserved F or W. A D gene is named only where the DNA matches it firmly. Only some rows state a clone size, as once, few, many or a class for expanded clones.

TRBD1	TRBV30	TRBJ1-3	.	TGTGCCTTAGGGGGCAGTGGAAACACCATATATTTT	CALGGSGNTIYF
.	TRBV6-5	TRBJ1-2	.	TGTGCCAGCAGTTCAGGTGCGCTGGCTGGTATGGGCTACACCTTC	CASSSGALAGMGYTF
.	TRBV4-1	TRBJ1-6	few	TGCGCCAGCAGATTCCAGGGAGGGGAAAATTCACCCCTCCACTTT	CASRFQGGENSPLHF
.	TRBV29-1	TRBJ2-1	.	TGCAGCGTTGAGGACTATTCCTACAATGAGCAGTTCTTC	CSVEDYSYNEQFF
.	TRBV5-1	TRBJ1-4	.	TGCGCCAGCAGCTCTCTTGGCGGGAGGGCAACTAATGAAAAACTGTTTTTT	CASSSLGGRATNEKLFF
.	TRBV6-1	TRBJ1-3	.	TGTGCCAGCAGTGACGGGACAGGAAACACCATATATTTT	CASSDGTGNTIYF
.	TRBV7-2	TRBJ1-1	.	TGTGCCAGCAGCGCGACCGGGAGGGTCACTGAAGCTTTCTTT	CASSATGRVTEAFF
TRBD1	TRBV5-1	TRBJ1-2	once	TGCGCCAGCAGCTTGGTTCTAGGGGGCGGCTATGGCTACACCTTC	CASSLVLGGGYGYTF
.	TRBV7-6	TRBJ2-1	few	TGTGCCAGCACCTCAGACTATAGTGAGCAGTTCTTC	CASTSDYSEQFF
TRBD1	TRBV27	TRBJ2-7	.	TGTGCCAGCAGGCCGACAGGGAGCTCCTACGAGCAGTACTTC	CASRPTGSSYEQYF
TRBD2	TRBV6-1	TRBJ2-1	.	TGTGCCAGCAGTGGGAACAGCGGGGGGGCCTACAATGAGCAGTTCTTC	CASSGNSGGAYNEQFF
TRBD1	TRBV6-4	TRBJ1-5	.	TGTGCCAGCAGTCCGGACAGGGGGGATCAGCCCCAGCATTTT	CASSPDRGDQPQHF
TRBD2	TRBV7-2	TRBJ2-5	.	TGTGCCAGCAGCTTAGACATTGGGGGGGGGACCCAGTACTTC	CASSLDIGGGTQYF
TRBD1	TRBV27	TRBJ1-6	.	TGTGCCAGCAGTCCGAGGACAGGGGGTCTCATCTATTCACCCCTCCACTTT	CASSPRTGGLIYSPLHF
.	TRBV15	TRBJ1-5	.	TGTGCCACCAGCAGAGACACTGTCAATCAGCCCCAGCATTTT	CATSRDTVNQPQHF
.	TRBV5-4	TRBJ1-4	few	TGTGCCAGCAGCTTGCAAGAGGCAACTAATGAAAAACTGTTTTTT	CASSLQEATNEKLFF
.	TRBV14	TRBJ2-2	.	TGTGCCAGCAGCCAAGAACAGGGATGGAACACCGGGGAGCTGTTTTTT	CASSQEQGWNTGELFF
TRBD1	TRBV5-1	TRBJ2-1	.	TGCGCCAGCAGCAACCCGACAGGGGATAATGAGCAGTTCTTC	CASSNPTGDNEQFF
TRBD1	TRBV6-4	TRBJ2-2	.	TGTGCCAGCAGTACAACACCGGGACAGGGCACCGGGGAGCTGTTTTTT	CASSTTPGQGTGELFF
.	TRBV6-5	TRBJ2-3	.	TGTGCCAGCAGTTACCGGAGGTTCACAGATACGCAGTATTTT	CASSYRRFTDTQYF
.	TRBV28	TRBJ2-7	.	TGTGCCAGCAGTTTGGGGACTCTCCGCCCGCAGTACTTC	CASSLGTLRPQYF
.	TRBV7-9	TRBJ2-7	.	TGTGCCAGCGGGGCAGGGGCGTACGAGCAGTACTTC	CASGAGAYEQYF
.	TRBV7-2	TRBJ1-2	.	TGTGCCAGCAGCTTAGGGGCGGGGGCAGGTGGCTATGGCTACACCTTC	CASSLGAGAGGYGYTF
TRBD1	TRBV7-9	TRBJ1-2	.	TGTGCCAGCAGCGTTATCGGACAGGGGGCAGGCTACACCTTC	CASSVIGQGAGYTF
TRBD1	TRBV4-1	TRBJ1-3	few	TGCGCCAGCAGCCAAGGGACAGGGGGAAACACCATATATTTT	CASSQGTGGNTIYF
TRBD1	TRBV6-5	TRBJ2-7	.	TGTGCCACTTGGGGGACAGGGGGATCCTACGAGCAGTACTTC	CATWGTGGSYEQYF
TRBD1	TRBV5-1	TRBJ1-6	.	TGCGCCAGCAGCTTGGCGGGCAGGGGGCGCGGTTCACCCCTCCACTTT	CASSLAGRGRGSPLHF
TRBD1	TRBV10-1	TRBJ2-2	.	TGCGCCAGCACCCGGGACAGGGTGGCCGGGGAGCTGTTTTTT	CASTRDRVAGELFF
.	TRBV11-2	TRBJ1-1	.	TGTGCCAGCAGCCTAGGAGGCTATGAAGCTTTCTTT	CASSLGGYEAFF
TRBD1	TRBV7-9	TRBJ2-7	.	TGTGCCAGCAGCCCTGGGACAGGGGGGATCTACGAGCAGTACTTC	CASSPGTGGIYEQYF
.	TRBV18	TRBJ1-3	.	TGTGCCAGCTCACCACCGGGGGGGAACTCTGGAAACACCATATATTTT	CASSPPGGNSGNTIYF
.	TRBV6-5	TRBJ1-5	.	TGTGCCAGCAGACCTTCGGGAGGGTATTGGCCCCAGCATTTT	CASRPSGGYWPQHF
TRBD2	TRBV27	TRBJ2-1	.	TGTGCCAGCAATTCACCGGGACTAGCGTACAATGAGCAGTTCTTC	CASNSPGLAYNEQFF
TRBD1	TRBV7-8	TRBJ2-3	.	TGTGCCAGCAGCTCCGACAGGGGAGATACGCAGTATTTT	CASSSDRGDTQYF
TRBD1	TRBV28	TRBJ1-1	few	TGTGCCAGCAGTGGGACAGGGAGCACTGAAGCTTTCTTT	CASSGTGSTEAFF
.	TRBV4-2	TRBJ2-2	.	TGTGCCAGCAGCCAAGAGGGGCGGGGCGGGGAGCTGTTTTTT	CASSQEGRGGELFF
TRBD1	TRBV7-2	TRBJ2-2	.	TGTGCCAGCAGCTTAAAGACAGGGGGCGGCGGGGAGCTGTTTTTT	CASSLKTGGGGELFF
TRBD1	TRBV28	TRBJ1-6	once	TGTGCCAGCAGTACCCGGACAGGGAGATATAATTCACCCCTCCACTTT	CASSTRTGRYNSPLHF